This T cell receptor beta chain originates from a study of cytomegalovirus exposure and HLA in healthy donors. The primer mix had 60 Vbeta and 13 Jbeta primers. This table comes from immunoSEQ multiplex PCR, and its TCRdb copy is limited to in-frame clones, with some not included. The sample contains 70,000 to 95,000 clones, 60% to 85% of which appear only once. Germline loops: CDR1 MDHEN, CDR2 SYDVKM. The length of the CDR3 is 16 residues. V was clipped by 5 bases and J by 4 bases; unmatched bases: 11. The chain has TRBV28 and TRBJ1-1; 9 bases align to TRBD1. Sequencing input: PBMCs. This clonotype was sampled from a man aged 35-49 years in good health and CMV-seronegative. CDR3 in DNA: TGTGCCAGCAGTACGAGCACAGGGGGCCTCGGCACTGAAGCTTTCTTT. It translates to CASSTSTGGLGTEAFF.